The sequence of this T cell receptor beta chain was determined in a study of cytomegalovirus exposure and HLA in healthy donors. Germline-derived CDR1 and CDR2 are MNHEY and SVGAGI. This CDR3 spans 14 amino acids. The V segment lost 5 bases and the J segment 3 bases; nucleotides outside the gene matches: 3. Everyone who donated was a healthy bone marrow donor. Amplification used 60 Vbeta primers and 13 Jbeta primers. The assay was immunoSEQ multiplex PCR, and TCRdb's table has in-frame clones only and misses some. The sample has around 150,000 clones, 65% to 70% seen once. The chain recombines TRBV6-5 with TRBJ2-7, with 11 nucleotides matching TRBD2. Sequenced sample: PBMCs. This TCR came from a woman aged 18 to 35 in good health and CMV-seropositive. CDR3 coding DNA: TGTGCCAGCAGTCTACTAGCGGGAGACTACGAGCAGTACTTC. Translated, it gives CASSLLAGDYEQYF.